Listed below are T cell receptor beta chains from one sample, sequenced in a study of blood T cell repertoires in COVID-19. The table came from immunoSEQ multiplex PCR; TCRdb's copy has only in-frame clones and leaves some out. The sample includes approximately 73,000 clones, 81% seen only once; the top ten take roughly 0.83%. Sequencing input: peripheral blood. The source is a woman aged 70-85 years with acute or convalescent COVID-19. Each CDR3 is given with its conserved first and last residue.

CDR3: CASSLGTPPEAFF; V: TRBV12-3/TRBV12-4
CDR3: CASTGGNQPQHF; V: TRBV6-5
CDR3: CASSIPRAGHTDTQYF; V: TRBV19
CDR3: CASSLVTGNSPLHF; V: TRBV7-8
CDR3: CASSQGHLSSGNTIYF; V: TRBV7-8
CDR3: CASGQIQETQYF; V: TRBV6-1
CDR3: CASSLAIPREKLFF; V: TRBV7-9
CDR3: CSVVPGAAGLETQYF; V: TRBV29-1
CDR3: CASSESGLYYYGYTF; V: TRBV2
CDR3: CAIRGTGGPADYEQYF; V: TRBV10-3
CDR3: CASSLTSSAYEQYF; V: TRBV18
CDR3: CASSPMEAGVGNQPQHF; V: TRBV18